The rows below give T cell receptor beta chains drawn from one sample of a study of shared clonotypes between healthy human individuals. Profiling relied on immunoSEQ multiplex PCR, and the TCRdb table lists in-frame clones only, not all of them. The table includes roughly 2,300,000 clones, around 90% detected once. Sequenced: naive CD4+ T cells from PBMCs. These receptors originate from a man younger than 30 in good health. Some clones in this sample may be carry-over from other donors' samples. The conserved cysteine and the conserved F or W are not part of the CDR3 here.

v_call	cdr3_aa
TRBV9	ASSVATRGQAF
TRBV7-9	ASSSETGSDTEAF
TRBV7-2	ASRRPGGGYTDTQY
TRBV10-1	ASSRGRAAGELF
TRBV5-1	ASSWGLAGGNTQY
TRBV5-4	ASSPGRQGLNTEAF
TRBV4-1	ASSLYPGVETQY
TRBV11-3	ASSLNTYNEQF
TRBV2	ASSPDRGQEKLF
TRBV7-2	ARSPFHRDVYGYT
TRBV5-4	ASSLSTSGRGTDTQY
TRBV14	ASSRRGTSGNNEQF
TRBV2	ASSAETVTNNSPLH
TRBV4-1	ASSQEGGTRQAF
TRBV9	ASSVASGGDTQY
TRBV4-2	AVRTGANTGELF
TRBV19	ASSPFVTSGSMREQY
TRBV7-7	ASSLFNRPDTQY
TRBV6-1	ASRTGTGIGQPQH
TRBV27	ASGFGLAPETQY
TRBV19	ASSTTVSAEKLF
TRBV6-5	ASSYDNPNTEAF
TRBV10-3	AISGTAYNEQF
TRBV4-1	ASSQGTLETQY
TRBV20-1	SALTGAEAF
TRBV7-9	AIGGGPYEQY
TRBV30	AWSPTSFLETQY
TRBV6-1	ASRDLRGLYGYT
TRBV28	ASSSPGDRAANYGYT
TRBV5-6	ASRGRTGVYGYT
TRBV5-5	ASSRTLLETQY
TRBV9	ASSTGHPRDTGELF
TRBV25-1	ASKPQATGELF
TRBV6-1	ASSEGTRTGAF
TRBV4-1	ASSTRPGPRVGAQY
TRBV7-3	ASSSPGTDNTGELF
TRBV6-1	ASNHRDSVYGYT
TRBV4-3	ASSPGASYNEQF
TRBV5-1	ASSRATVDTEAF
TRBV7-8	ASSLVGGSQPQH
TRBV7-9	ASSRMSTNEKLF
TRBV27	ASSSSNLGSSGVTGELF
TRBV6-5	ASSTLAGGRNEQF
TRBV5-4	ASSSGTGVPYNEQF
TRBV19	ASSIPGDQPQH
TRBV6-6	ASSSGLLGNTIY
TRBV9	ASSPGTSGRGSYEQY
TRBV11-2	ASSLRGQETQY
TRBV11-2	ASSLRNQNTEAF
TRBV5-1	ASSSVGGGTDTQY
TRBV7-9	ASSLRGPYEQY
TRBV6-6	ASSYRERTGELF